Here is one T cell receptor (beta chain) with its context. The record originates from a study of glioma-infiltrating T cells. Looking at the study overall: Before surgery, glioma patients received dexamethasone for at most six days.

The iRepertoire nested amplicon-rescue multiplex PCR amplified TCR alpha and beta CDR3s from RNA. TCRdb called the multiplex PCR reads again in MiXCR, with one record for every CDR3 protein. The sample yields approximately 400,000 distinct CDR3 sequences, 41% seen once. CDR1 is SGHVS, CDR2 FNYEAQ, per germline. Trimming took 1 base from V and 4 from J, leaving 11 bases between them. The length of the CDR3 is 14 residues. This receptor was identified in a human donor with low-grade glioma or glioblastoma, undergoing nonglioma brain surgery, or in good health (not recorded which). The chain combines TRBV7-6 with TRBJ2-7; no reliable D call. The material sequenced was glioma tissue, nonneoplastic brain tissue, or PBMCs (not recorded which). CDR3 residues: CASSLDGQFYEQYF. CDR3 coding DNA: TGTGCCAGCAGCTTAGATGGGCAGTTTTACGAGCAGTACTTC.